The 27 T cell receptor beta chains below were found in one sample sequenced in a study of OX40 agonist ivuxolimab in advanced cancers. TCRdb keeps only in-frame clones here, not all; method: immunoSEQ multiplex PCR. The data hold approximately 61,000 clones, with approximately 80% observed a single time. This material consisted of CD4+ or CD8+ T cells sorted from blood, taken in a trial of the OX40 agonist ivuxolimab. Receptors were obtained from an adult with an advanced solid tumor such as melanoma, head and neck, liver or kidney cancer.

This clone was detected a few times. The rearrangement links TRBV4-2 to TRBJ1-4; 8 bases are a match to TRBD1. This CDR3 region has 18 residues. The germline CDR1 and CDR2 sequences are LGHNA and YNFKEQ. After removal of 1 base from V and 8 bases from J, the junction contained 15 bases not matched to a gene. CDR3 loop: CASSQAGIRGQIEEKLFF. DNA of the CDR3: TGTGCCAGCAGCCAAGCGGGAATCAGGGGGCAAATAGAGGAAAAACTGTTTTTT.

J is TRBJ2-7 and V is TRBV5-4, with TRBD2 matching 8 bases. The CDR3 runs to 15 residues. The germline V gene has CDR1 SGHNT and CDR2 YYREEE (reference sequence). V shed 4 bases, J shed 0 bases, and the junction held 6 bases outside the gene matches. The CDR3 nucleotides are TGTGCCAGCAGCCCGGGGGGGAGGAGCTCCTACGAGCAGTACTTC. Protein sequence: CASSPGGRSSYEQYF.

CDR3 in amino acids: CASSVAVSYSGNTIYF. The CDR3, as DNA: TGTGCCAGCAGCGTAGCGGTCAGCTACTCTGGAAACACCATATATTTT. V usage is TRBV9 and J usage is TRBJ1-3; the D is unclear. The germline CDR1 and CDR2 sequences are SGDLS and YYNGEE. This CDR3 has 16 amino acids. V was cut by 0 bases and J by 0 bases, with 10 bases left in between.

The CDR3 DNA reads as TGCAGCGTTGATACTGGAAACACCATATATTTT. It specifies CSVDTGNTIYF. This chain connects TRBV29-1 to TRBJ1-3; the D is unclear. This CDR3 contains 11 residues. In germline, CDR1 is SQVTM, CDR2 ANQGSEA. V shed 3 bases and J shed 2 bases, with 2 bases lying between them.

This chain connects TRBV4-1 to TRBJ1-3, with 10 bases matching TRBD1. Germline assignment: CDR1 MGHRA and CDR2 YSYEKL. The V segment lost 0 bases and the J segment 3 bases; nucleotides outside the gene matches: 5. The CDR3 sequence is 17 residues long. CDR3 protein: CASSQEATGGGGNTIYF. The CDR3 DNA follows: TGCGCCAGCAGCCAAGAAGCGACAGGGGGCGGTGGAAACACCATATATTTT.

The chain recombines TRBV7-2 with TRBJ2-7; the D is unclear. The V end was cut by 2 bases, the J end by 1 base, with 6 bases between. This CDR3 contains 13 residues. Looked up from germline, CDR1 is SGHTA and CDR2 is FQGNSA. DNA for the CDR3: TGTGCCAGCAGCTTATCAGCGTCCTACGAGCAGTACTTC. It specifies CASSLSASYEQYF.

The chain couples TRBV7-8 to TRBJ2-1; perhaps TRBD2 as D (6 bases). Germline-derived CDR1 and CDR2 are SGHVS and FQNEAQ. The ends were cut back, 6 bases at V and 7 bases at J, with 13 bases in the middle. The CDR3 contains 13 residues. The CDR3 sequence: CASSPGEVNEQFF. For the CDR3, the DNA is TGTGCCAGCAGTCCGGGGGAGGTTAATGAGCAGTTCTTC.

This sequence joins TRBV11-2 and TRBJ1-1; unclear D gene. Trimming pared 1 base from V and 3 bases from J, leaving 15 bases between. The CDR3 sequence is 16 residues long. Germline CDR1 is SGHAT and CDR2 is FQNNGV. As DNA, the CDR3 is TGTGCCAGCAGCTTAGTTGGTCTCAGGCTGGACACTGAAGCTTTCTTT. Protein: CASSLVGLRLDTEAFF. Using reference TRBV11-2 and TRBJ1-1 for the parts outside the CDR3, the full variable domain is EAGVAQSPRYKIIEKRQSVAFWCNPISGHATLYWYQQILGQGPKLLIQFQNNGVVDDSQLPKDRFSAERLKGVDSTLKIQPAKLEDSAVYLCASSLVGLRLDTEAFFGQGTRLTVV.

The sample holds one count of this clone. The J gene is TRBJ1-1, the V gene TRBV5-1; D uncertain. CDR1 is SGHRS and CDR2 is YFSETQ in the germline V gene. This CDR3 spans 14 amino acids. Trimming left V 0 bases short and J 1 base short, with 7 bases between. CDR3 nucleotide sequence: TGCGCCAGCAGCTTGGCACGGCCGAACACTGAAGCTTTCTTT. Amino acids: CASSLARPNTEAFF.

The table lists this clone with a count of one. This chain connects TRBV4-3 to TRBJ2-5; 11 positions agree with TRBD1. Unmatched junction bases numbered 2, after V lost 3 bases and J lost 5 bases. Germline V CDR1 and CDR2: LGHNA, YSLEER. The CDR3 is made up of 14 amino acids. In nucleotides, the CDR3 is TGCGCCAGCAGCCAGGACAGGGGGCGGGAGACCCAGTACTTC. Amino acids: CASSQDRGRETQYF.

The chain is built from TRBV9 and TRBJ2-7, with D possibly TRBD2 on 5 matching bases. Germline CDR1 is SGDLS and CDR2 is YYNGEE. Trimming shortened V by 4 bases and J by 7 bases, and 15 bases separated the two germline ends. This CDR3 contains 13 residues. The CDR3 loop is CASSLDETGEQYF. The CDR3, as DNA: TGTGCCAGCAGCCTGGACGAGACGGGGGAGCAGTACTTC. The full variable domain, its missing parts supplied by reference TRBV9 and TRBJ2-7, is DSGVTQTPKHLITATGQRVTLRCSPRSGDLSVYWYQQSLDQGLQFLIQYYNGEERAKGNILERFSAQQFPDLHSELNLSSLELGDSALYFCASSLDETGEQYFGPGTRLTVT.

V is TRBV11-3 and J is TRBJ2-5; D is perhaps TRBD2 (5 bases). This CDR3 spans 14 amino acids. CDR1 and CDR2 from the germline V gene are SGHNT and YENEEA. The ends were cut back, 5 bases at V and 4 bases at J, with 14 bases in the middle. The CDR3 bases are TGTGCCAGCAGCGGCTACGGGGAGCCAGAGACCCAGTACTTC. Amino acids: CASSGYGEPETQYF.

This rearrangement joins TRBV6-1 to TRBJ2-2; 7 positions match TRBD1. Germline CDR1 and CDR2: MNHNS and SASEGT. V lost 3 bases to trimming and J lost 3 bases; unmatched junction nucleotides: 1. This CDR3 comprises 14 residues. In DNA form, the CDR3 reads TGTGCCAGCAGTGAGACAGGGCACACCGGGGAGCTGTTTTTT. Residues: CASSETGHTGELFF.

The J gene is TRBJ2-2, the V gene TRBV13; 8 bases are a match to TRBD1. The CDR3 has 16 amino acids. The ends lost 4 bases at V and 5 bases at J; junction bases unmatched: 9. Looked up from germline, CDR1 is PRHDT and CDR2 is FYEKMQ (reference sequence). In DNA form, the CDR3 reads TGTGCCAGCAGCTCCCGGCGGACAGGGCGTACCGGGGAGCTGTTTTTT. It yields the protein CASSSRRTGRTGELFF.

The rearrangement uses TRBV6-5 and TRBJ2-5, with D uncertain. The DNA end lines up better with TRBJ2-7; the J call may be wrong. This CDR3 spans 15 amino acids. Germline CDR1 and CDR2: MNHEY and SVGAGI. The CDR3 nucleotides are TGTGCCAGCAGCCCAATCAACATAGCCTCCTACGAGCAGTACTTC. Translated: CASSPINIASYEQYF.

The chain links TRBV5-4 to TRBJ2-7; 8 positions agree with TRBD1. Germline CDR1 is SGHNT and CDR2 is YYREEE (reference sequence). The length of the CDR3 is 15 residues. With 2 bases clipped from V and 4 bases from J, the junction kept 8 bases outside the gene matches. This CDR3 is CASSLGQGASYEQYF. CDR3 DNA: TGTGCCAGCAGCTTAGGACAGGGCGCTTCTTACGAGCAGTACTTC.

The chain recombines TRBV19 with TRBJ1-2, with D maybe TRBD1 (5 bases). Germline V gene lookup returns CDR1 LNHDA and CDR2 SQIVND (reference sequence). The CDR3 is 16 residues long. V lost 6 bases to trimming and J lost 7 bases, with 24 bases between them. The CDR3 spells CASSIGTVPWRSGYTF. For the CDR3, the DNA is TGTGCCAGTAGCATTGGGACGGTGCCCTGGAGGAGTGGCTACACCTTC.

Of note for this clone: One junction end does not reproduce the germline sequence, and a read error may be involved. This chain links TRBV19 with TRBJ2-5; no clear D gene. This CDR3 spans 13 amino acids. Germline CDR1 and CDR2: LNHDA and SQIVND (reference sequence). The CDR3: CASRIVGQETQYF. For the CDR3, the DNA is TGTGCCAGTAGGATAGTGGGCCAAGAGACCCAGTACTTC.

The chain links TRBV4-1 to TRBJ2-4; D is ambiguous. In germline, CDR1 is MGHRA, CDR2 YSYEKL. V lost 0 bases and J lost 0, with 6 bases in between. This CDR3 is 15 amino acids long. Here the CDR3 DNA reads TGCGCCAGCAGCCAAGATAGGATAGCCAAAAACATTCAGTACTTC. It specifies CASSQDRIAKNIQYF.

The chain recombines TRBV9 with TRBJ2-5; D is possibly TRBD2 (5 bases). Germline V gene lookup returns CDR1 SGDLS and CDR2 YYNGEE. V lost 3 bases to trimming and J lost 4 bases, with 13 bases between them. The CDR3 loop spans 14 amino acids. The CDR3: CASSADSGGETQYF. In DNA, the CDR3 is TGTGCCAGCAGCGCGGACTCCGGCGGAGAGACCCAGTACTTC.

The chain recombines TRBV14 with TRBJ1-4, with unresolved D. The length of the CDR3 is 12 residues. Germline loops: CDR1 SGHDN, CDR2 FVKESK. Trimming removed 1 base from V and 9 bases from J, with 6 bases in between. For the CDR3, the DNA is TGTGCCAGCAGCCAAGTGACAAAAAAACTGTTTTTT. Amino acid sequence: CASSQVTKKLFF.

This clone turned up a few times. The chain's CDR3 is CAWRKNTQYF. In DNA form, the CDR3 reads TGTGCCTGGAGGAAAAATACGCAGTATTTT. The chain links TRBV30 to TRBJ2-3; D ambiguous. CDR1 and CDR2 from the germline V gene are GTSNPN and SVGIG (reference sequence). With 3 bases removed from V and 7 bases from J, the gap between germline ends came to 5 bases. The CDR3 spans 10 residues.

V and J are TRBV7-6 and TRBJ1-6; unclear D gene. The germline V and J ends were trimmed by 5 bases and 7 bases, with 9 bases remaining between them. Germline CDR1 reads SGHVS; CDR2 reads FNYEAQ. The CDR3 has 13 residues. CDR3 bases: TGTGCCAGCAGCCTCCGGACGAATTCACCCCTCCACTTT. This encodes CASSLRTNSPLHF.

The chain combines TRBV5-1 with TRBJ2-2, with 10 bases matching TRBD2. V lost 4 bases, J lost 0 bases, and 9 bases stayed unmatched. Germline values: CDR1 SGHRS, CDR2 YFSETQ. The CDR3 has 18 residues. The CDR3 coding sequence is TGCGCCAGCAGCCCGCTGGCTAGCGGGGGACCGAACACCGGGGAGCTGTTTTTT. This gives the protein CASSPLASGGPNTGELFF.

The chain is built from TRBV27 and TRBJ1-5; D is unresolved. CDR1 is MNHEY, CDR2 SMNVEV, per germline (reference sequence). Between the trimmed V and J ends, which lost 5 bases and 7 bases, there was a span of 21 bases. This CDR3 has 16 amino acids. CDR3 amino acids: CASSLTPPPSKQPQHF. CDR3 nucleotides: TGTGCCAGCAGTCTTACACCCCCGCCTTCCAAGCAGCCCCAGCATTTT.

The DNA of the CDR3 is TGTGCCAGTAGTGGGTCAGTCACCTACACAGATACGCAGTATTTT. Translation gives CASSGSVTYTDTQYF. The chain uses TRBV19 and TRBJ2-3; D not resolved. Germline-derived CDR1 and CDR2 are LNHDA and SQIVND (reference sequence). This CDR3 region has 15 residues. V shed 5 bases and J shed 2 bases, with 14 bases lying between them.

This clone has a single count. The gene calls are TRBV7-2 and TRBJ1-2, with 8 bases matching TRBD1. The germline CDR1 and CDR2 sequences are SGHTA and FQGNSA. There are 16 residues in the CDR3. The V segment lost 7 bases and the J segment 7 bases; nucleotides outside the gene matches: 17. This CDR3 reads CASTLAIGQGGGGYTF. DNA for the CDR3: TGTGCCAGCACGTTAGCTATTGGACAGGGAGGCGGTGGCTACACCTTC.